Detailed here is one TCR beta chain. The target antigen is unknown. This entry comes from a study of OX40 agonist ivuxolimab in advanced cancers. Overall study: Those treated in dose escalation had hepatocellular carcinoma, melanoma, renal cell cancer or head and neck cancer. People who had prior anti-PD-1, anti-PD-L1 or anti-CTLA-4 therapy could take part, and approximately 44% had some. Three patients got partial responses; one had hepatocellular carcinoma and two had cutaneous melanoma.

This table comes from immunoSEQ multiplex PCR, and its TCRdb copy is limited to in-frame clones, with some not included. In the table there are some 57,000 clones, 92% of which are singletons. General study findings and limits: Clonal expansion was seen in CD4+ and CD8+ blood T cells by week 6 at 0.1 to 3.0 mg/kg.

The CDR3 extends over 14 amino acids. V was shortened by 3 bases and J by 2 bases, with 8 bases between the two germline ends. Germline CDR1 is MNHEY and CDR2 is SMNVEV (reference sequence). The chain uses TRBV27 and TRBJ1-5, with D unresolved. This sequence originates from an adult with an advanced solid tumor such as melanoma, head and neck, liver or kidney cancer. Source: CD4+ or CD8+ T cells sorted from blood, taken in a trial of the OX40 agonist ivuxolimab. This CDR3 is CASSFRGGNQPQHF. The CDR3 DNA reads TGTGCCAGCAGTTTTCGGGGTGGCAATCAGCCCCAGCATTTT.